These 7 T cell receptor beta chains originate from one sample sequenced in a study of siplizumab effects on memory and regulatory T cells. Profiling relied on immunoSEQ multiplex PCR, and the TCRdb table lists in-frame clones only, not all of them. Of about 100,000 clones in the sample, about nine tenths were seen once. The sequencing sample was made of CD4+ T cells sorted from blood. Source of these receptors: a human donor in good health.

The rearrangement joins TRBV5-1 to TRBJ1-1, with D possibly TRBD1 on 6 matching bases. CDR3 size: 15 residues. Trimming cost V 5 bases and J 0 bases, with 14 bases left between them. CDR1 is SGHRS, CDR2 YFSETQ, per germline. The CDR3 region has the DNA TGCGCCAGCAGGACACAGGGCACTCTGAACACTGAAGCTTTCTTT. This codes for CASRTQGTLNTEAFF.

The chain recombines TRBV18 with TRBJ1-1; D not certain. Germline loops: CDR1 KGHSH, CDR2 LQKENI. Trimming removed 0 bases from V and 7 bases from J, with 18 bases in between. The CDR3 sequence is 16 residues long. CDR3 in amino acids: CASSPPMFPSADEAFF. The CDR3 region has the DNA TGTGCCAGCTCACCACCGATGTTCCCCTCAGCTGATGAAGCTTTCTTT.

The V call is TRBV9, the J call TRBJ2-3, with no clear D. The CDR3 is made up of 13 amino acids. V dropped 3 bases and J dropped 0 bases, with 5 bases sitting between them. Germline V gives CDR1 SGDLS, CDR2 YYNGEE. CDR3 DNA sequence: TGTGCCAGCAGCGGATTAAGCACAGATACGCAGTATTTT. Translating it yields CASSGLSTDTQYF. Complete variable domain (other parts from reference TRBV9 and TRBJ2-3): DSGVTQTPKHLITATGQRVTLRCSPRSGDLSVYWYQQSLDQGLQFLIQYYNGEERAKGNILERFSAQQFPDLHSELNLSSLELGDSALYFCASSGLSTDTQYFGPGTRLTVL.

The J gene is TRBJ2-1, the V gene TRBV5-6, with 13 bases fitting TRBD2. The CDR3 covers 17 residues. V gave up 4 bases and J gave up 1 base; unmatched junction bases: 5. Looked up from germline, CDR1 is SGHDT and CDR2 is YYEEEE. CDR3: CASSKGTSGESYNEQFF. The CDR3 DNA sequence: TGTGCCAGCAGCAAAGGGACTAGCGGGGAATCCTACAATGAGCAGTTCTTC.

The chain employs TRBV7-2 and TRBJ2-5, with 8 nucleotides matching TRBD2. The V and J ends lost 4 bases and 5 bases, in that order; junction bases with no gene match: 6. This CDR3 contains 14 residues. Germline loops: CDR1 SGHTA, CDR2 FQGNSA. The CDR3 loop reads CASSSRSGVETQYF. In DNA, the CDR3 is TGTGCCAGCAGCTCCCGTAGCGGGGTGGAGACCCAGTACTTC.

The rearrangement links TRBV9 to TRBJ1-3, with 8 bases lining up with TRBD1. CDR1 is SGDLS and CDR2 is YYNGEE in the germline V gene. V was pared by 3 bases and J by 3 bases, with 11 bases of the junction left unmatched. The CDR3 covers 17 residues. The CDR3 DNA follows: TGTGCCAGCAGCGAAGGACAGGGAGGGTCTGGTGGAAACACCATATATTTT. Amino acids: CASSEGQGGSGGNTIYF. Using reference TRBV9 and TRBJ1-3 for the parts outside the CDR3, the full variable domain is DSGVTQTPKHLITATGQRVTLRCSPRSGDLSVYWYQQSLDQGLQFLIQYYNGEERAKGNILERFSAQQFPDLHSELNLSSLELGDSALYFCASSEGQGGSGGNTIYFGEGSWLTVV.

Turning to this clone: Other DNA sequences in the same sample also yield this CDR3. This chain joins TRBV4-1 and TRBJ1-2, with D possibly being TRBD1 (6 bases). Germline CDR1 and CDR2: MGHRA and YSYEKL. The CDR3 runs to 15 residues. V dropped 2 bases and J dropped 12 bases, with 22 bases sitting between them. The CDR3 bases are TGCGCCAGCAGCCAAACCCCAGAGGGACCTACAGGGAACACCTTC. This translates into CASSQTPEGPTGNTF.